This T cell receptor (beta chain) was sequenced for a study of T cells after yellow fever vaccination. Study-level background: SMART-Seq v4 Ultra Low Input handled preparation of low-cell-number fractions.

Germline lookup yields CDR1 SGHTA and CDR2 FQGNSA. After removal of 5 bases from V and 9 bases from J, the junction contained 8 bases not matched to a gene. The CDR3 runs 14 residues. Universal primer sites and UMIs were introduced during 5'RACE template-switching synthesis of TCR cDNA. TCRdb passed the 5' RACE reads through MiXCR, listing each CDR3 protein once. The sample holds about 400,000 distinct CDR3 sequences; under 7.5% are singletons and the top ten take about 15%. This clonotype has more than one count but fewer than ten. Antigen: not known. Study findings and constraints: One caveat is that FACS-sorted repertoires could contain abundant clonotypes contaminating from the bulk population. Weaker, the secondary response peaked sooner, at day 5 versus 15.

This TCR was sampled from a man in his thirties or forties who received the YFV17D yellow fever vaccine. This chain links TRBV7-2 with TRBJ2-4; 9 bases map to TRBD2. This specimen was PBMCs, taken 5 days after the yellow fever booster vaccination. The CDR3 reads CASSGKIAGAIQYF. DNA for the CDR3: TGTGCCAGCAGCGGAAAGATAGCGGGGGCCATTCAGTACTTC.